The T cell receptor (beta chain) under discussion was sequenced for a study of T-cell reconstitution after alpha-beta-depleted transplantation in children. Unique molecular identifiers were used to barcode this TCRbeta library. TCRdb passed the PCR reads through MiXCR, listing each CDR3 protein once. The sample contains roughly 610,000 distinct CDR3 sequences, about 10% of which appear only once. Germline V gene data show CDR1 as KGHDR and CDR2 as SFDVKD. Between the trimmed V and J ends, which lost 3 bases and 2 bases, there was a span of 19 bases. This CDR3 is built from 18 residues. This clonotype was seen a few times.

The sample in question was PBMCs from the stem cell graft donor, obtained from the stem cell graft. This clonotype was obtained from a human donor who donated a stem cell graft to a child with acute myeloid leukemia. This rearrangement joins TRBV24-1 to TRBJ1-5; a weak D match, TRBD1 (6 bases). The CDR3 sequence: CATSDPQGTGLGNQPQHF. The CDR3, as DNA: TGTGCCACCAGTGATCCGCAGGGGACCGGTTTGGGCAATCAGCCCCAGCATTTT.